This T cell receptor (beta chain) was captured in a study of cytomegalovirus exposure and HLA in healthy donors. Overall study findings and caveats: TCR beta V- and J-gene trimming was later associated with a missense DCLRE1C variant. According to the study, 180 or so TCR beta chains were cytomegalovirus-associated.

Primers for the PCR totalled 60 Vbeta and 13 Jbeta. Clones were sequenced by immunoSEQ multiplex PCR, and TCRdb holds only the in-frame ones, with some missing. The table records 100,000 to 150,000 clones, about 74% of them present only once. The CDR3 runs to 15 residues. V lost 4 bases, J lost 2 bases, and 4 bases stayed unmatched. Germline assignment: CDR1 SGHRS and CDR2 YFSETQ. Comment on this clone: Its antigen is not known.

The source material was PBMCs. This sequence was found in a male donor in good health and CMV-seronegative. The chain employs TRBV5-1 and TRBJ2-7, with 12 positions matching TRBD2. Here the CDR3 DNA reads TGCGCCAGCAGCAAGACTAGCGGGAGTCCCTACGAGCAGTACTTC. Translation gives CASSKTSGSPYEQYF. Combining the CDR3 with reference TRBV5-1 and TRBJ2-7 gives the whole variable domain KAGVTQTPRYLIKTRGQQVTLSCSPISGHRSVSWYQQTPGQGLQFLFEYFSETQRNKGNFPGRFSGRQFSNSRSEMNVSTLELGDSALYLCASSKTSGSPYEQYFGPGTRLTVT.